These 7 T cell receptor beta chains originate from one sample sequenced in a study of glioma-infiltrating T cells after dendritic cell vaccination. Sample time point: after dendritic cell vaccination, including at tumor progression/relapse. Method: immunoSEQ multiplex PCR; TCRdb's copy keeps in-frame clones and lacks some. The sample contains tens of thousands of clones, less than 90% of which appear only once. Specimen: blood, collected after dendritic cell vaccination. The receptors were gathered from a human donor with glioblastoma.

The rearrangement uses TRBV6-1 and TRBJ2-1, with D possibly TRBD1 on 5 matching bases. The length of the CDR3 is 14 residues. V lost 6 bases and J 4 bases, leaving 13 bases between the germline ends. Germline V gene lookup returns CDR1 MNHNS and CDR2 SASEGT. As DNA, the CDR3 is TGTGCCAGCAGGACAGCCCTCCTATACAATGAGCAGTTCTTC. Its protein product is CASRTALLYNEQFF.

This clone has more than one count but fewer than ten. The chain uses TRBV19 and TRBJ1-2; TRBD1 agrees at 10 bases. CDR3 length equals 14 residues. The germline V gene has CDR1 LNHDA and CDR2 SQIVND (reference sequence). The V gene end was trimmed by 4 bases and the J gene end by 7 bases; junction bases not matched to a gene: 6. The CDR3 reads CASSTQTGGIGYTF. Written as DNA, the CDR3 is TGTGCCAGTAGTACCCAGACAGGGGGCATTGGCTACACCTTC.

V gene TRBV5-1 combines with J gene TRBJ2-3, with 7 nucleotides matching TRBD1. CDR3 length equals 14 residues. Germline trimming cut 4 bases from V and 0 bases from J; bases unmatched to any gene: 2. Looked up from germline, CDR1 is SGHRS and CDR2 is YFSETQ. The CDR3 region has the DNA TGCGCCAGCAGCCGGGACAGCAGCACAGATACGCAGTATTTT. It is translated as CASSRDSSTDTQYF.

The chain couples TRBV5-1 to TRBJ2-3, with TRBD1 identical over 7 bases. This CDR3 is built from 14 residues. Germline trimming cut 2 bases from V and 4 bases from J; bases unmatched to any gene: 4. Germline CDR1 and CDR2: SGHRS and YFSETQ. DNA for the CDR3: TGCGCCAGCAGCTTAGAGGGGGCCCCAGATACGCAGTATTTT. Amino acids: CASSLEGAPDTQYF.

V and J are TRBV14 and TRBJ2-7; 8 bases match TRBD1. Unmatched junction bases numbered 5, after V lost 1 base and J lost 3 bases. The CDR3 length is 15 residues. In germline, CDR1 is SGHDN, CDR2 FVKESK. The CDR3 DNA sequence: TGTGCCAGCAGCCAAGCGACAGGGGAAGTCTACGAGCAGTACTTC. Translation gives CASSQATGEVYEQYF.

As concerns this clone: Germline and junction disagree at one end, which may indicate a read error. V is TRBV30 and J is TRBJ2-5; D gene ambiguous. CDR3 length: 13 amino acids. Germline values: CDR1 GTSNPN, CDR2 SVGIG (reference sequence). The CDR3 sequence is CAWSFNAQEAQYF. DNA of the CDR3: TGTGCCTGGAGTTTTAATGCCCAAGAGGCCCAGTACTTC. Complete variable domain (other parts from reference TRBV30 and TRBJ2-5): SQTIHQWPATLVQPVGSPLSLECTVEGTSNPNLYWYRQAAGRGLQLLFYSVGIGQISSEVPQNLSASRPQDRQFILSSKKLLLSDSGFYLCAWSFNAQEAQYFGPGTRLLVL.

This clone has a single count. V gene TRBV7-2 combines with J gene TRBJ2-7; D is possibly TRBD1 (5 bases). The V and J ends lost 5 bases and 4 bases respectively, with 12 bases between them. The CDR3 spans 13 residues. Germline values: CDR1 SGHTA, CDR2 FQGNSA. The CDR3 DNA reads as TGTGCCAGCAGCCCCAGGACACATTACGAGCAGTACTTC. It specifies CASSPRTHYEQYF.